This T cell receptor beta chain was captured in a study of a mutant IDH1 vaccine in newly diagnosed glioma (dated by TCRdb to the early 2020s). Regarding the complete study: Vaccination was initiated 4-6 weeks after radiotherapy alone, or concurrently with temozolomide cycles in the chemotherapy-containing groups. Before enrollment, patients had received standard therapy of radiotherapy alone, temozolomide alone, or radiochemotherapy with temozolomide; most received the combination. Visit V12 was the week-35 safety follow-up and visit V13 was the week-47 end of study. Longitudinal TCRB deep sequencing was performed for 20 to 25 treated patients wherever samples were available for exploratory analyses. Peripheral blood samples were drawn at six visits, namely V03 (baseline), V05, V07, V10, V12 and V13. Of the approximately 35 treated patients, approximately 62% were male and about 40% were female, and the mean age was around 40 years.

The library was generated by the immunoSEQ multiplex PCR assay. Following the manufacturer's protocol, the hsTCRB Kit was used to amplify rearranged TCR beta chain sequences. An Illumina MiSeq was used to sequence the TCRB libraries. As for the authors' bioinformatics: The proprietary platform of the kit vendor was used for demultiplexing, trimming and gene mapping. The table comes from immuneACCESS by way of TCRdb, which keeps in-frame sequences with V and J called. Part of the clones is missing from these tables; in studies checked, under half for an unresolved V gene and the rest for unknown reasons. V, J and clone size were drawn from that table, and D and trimming were deduced from the DNA. Within this sample are about 27,000 clones, with less than 85% of them counted one time only. The ten most abundant clones make up roughly a third of the sample. CDR1 SGHTS and CDR2 YDEGEE are derived from the germline V gene. Its CDR3 holds 13 amino acids, cysteine through phenylalanine. Left in the record is the CDR3 DNA by itself, 39 bases read in frame from the first base. V is pruned by 4 bases and J by 8 bases, leaving 7 bases of the junction without a gene match.

Broader findings and caveats from the paper: PBMC samples for TCRB deep sequencing were selected based on availability. Immune responses induced by the vaccine were seen in around 93% of patients across multiple MHC alleles. The authors noted that analyses of patient blood samples could not be reproduced because of sample limitations. No apparent relationship was observed between pseudoprogression and alterations in the top peripheral T cell clonotypes detected by TCRB sequencing.

Notes on this clone: The specificity of this receptor is unknown. One base away there is no much larger clone; base qualities are not given.

The sample's time point label, decoded: week 35, safety follow-up. Every vaccine dose consisted of 300 ug of a 20-mer mutant IDH1 peptide in Montanide, administered subcutaneously together with topical imiquimod. Eight vaccinations were administered to patients in weeks 1, 3, 5, 7, 11, 15, 19 and 23, corresponding to visits V03 through V10. Newly diagnosed WHO grade 3 or 4 IDH1-mutant astrocytomas showing loss of nuclear ATRX were present in the donors. The samples were drawn from NOA16, a multicentre, single-arm, open-label phase I trial in Germany that tested a mutant IDH1 peptide vaccine in humans for the first time. Genomic DNA for TCRB sequencing was isolated from EDTA blood with the DNeasy Blood and Tissue Kit.

This chain joins TRBV5-8 to TRBJ1-2, and TRBD1 matches 8 of the central bases. The specimen was PBMCs, collected from a glioma patient whose treatment included an IDH1 peptide vaccine. This receptor was obtained from a young man with glioma. The DNA sequence is given as TGTGCCAGCAGCACCAGGACAGGGAGCGGCTACACCTTC. It translates to CASSTRTGSGYTF.